What follows is one TCR beta chain and its context. The entry originates in a study of blood T cell repertoires in COVID-19. For the study at large: From T cells, B-cell-depleted T cells, or PBMCs came the material, which was cDNA or gDNA.

The length of the CDR3 is 14 residues. Between the trimmed V and J ends, which lost 4 bases and 3 bases, there was a span of 7 bases. CDR1 is MRHNA and CDR2 is SNTAGT in the germline V gene. Original methodology: Estimated nucleated cell counts came from reference gene primer amplification. Sequencing was performed with immunoSEQ multiplex PCR; in TCRdb, only in-frame clones are kept and a portion is missing. V and J calls plus clone size are reproduced from that table; the DNA served to infer D and trimming. The data contain 110,000 or so clones, less than 90% of them seen just once; the ten biggest clones take up around a sixth.

Sequenced: peripheral blood. This rearrangement joins TRBV6-4 to TRBJ1-6; D call uncertain. The clonotype was recovered from a woman aged 60-75 years with acute or convalescent COVID-19. The CDR3 here is CASSGGNYNSPLHF. In nucleotides, the CDR3 is TGTGCCAGCAGTGGCGGGAACTATAATTCACCCCTCCACTTT.